This T cell receptor beta chain was recovered during a study of blood T cell repertoires in COVID-19 (dated by TCRdb to the early 2020s). For the study in its entirety: The collaborator samples originated in the United States, Italy and Spain and spanned the acute and convalescent phases of COVID-19. A freely available public database, intended as a resource for researchers studying the immune response to SARS-CoV-2, is where the repertoires were released. Samples were obtained from the ongoing ImmuneRACE study (first 160 participants) and from 1,000 to 1,500 subjects provided by 6 global collaborators. The prospective study material was composed of cDNA or gDNA derived from T cells, B-cell-depleted T cells, or PBMCs. A de-identified subject ID, COVID-19 status, age in years and sex were almost always included in the sample metadata. Where available, HLA class I and class II types were taken from metadata supplied by the sample provider and were not determined by assay-based typing. The dataset comprised deeply sampled blood TCRbeta repertoires from subjects exposed to, actively infected with, or recovered from COVID-19. On the study overall, not on this receptor specifically: The quantity of clinical and demographic metadata differed by source and by participant and was supplied without curation.

TCRbeta CDR3 regions were amplified from genomic DNA by means of the immunoSEQ Assay, a bias-controlled multiplex PCR. The study's processing was this. The number of nucleated cells in each sample was estimated from the amplification of reference gene primers within the assay. Sequence reads were collapsed and filtered to measure the absolute abundance of every unique TCRbeta CDR3 rearrangement. Productive Simpson clonality was computed per sample as the square root of Simpson's diversity index over productive rearrangements. Drawn from immuneACCESS, this table holds only the in-frame rearrangements with V and J called that TCRdb kept. Clones are partly lost; checked studies trace under half to an unresolved V gene and leave the rest unexplained. D and trimming were read from the DNA, whereas the V and J calls and clone size are those reported in that table. This sample gives about 170,000 clones in total; 82% of them show up just once. The biggest ten clones account for about 11% of the sample.

Notes on this clone: No cognate antigen has been identified for it. Nothing much larger sits one base from this clone, and base qualities are not available.

Each collaborating institution followed its own protocols to collect whole blood in K2EDTA tubes. For TCRbeta analysis, collaborators shipped samples as frozen whole blood, isolated PBMCs, or DNA extracted from either of those sample types. The germline V gene gives CDR1 as SGHDN and CDR2 as FVKESK. The CDR3 runs 19 residues from the cysteine to the phenylalanine. The DNA shown is the 57-base CDR3, in frame from base 1. Clipping removes 0 bases from V and 4 bases from J, with 14 as the unmatched junction base count. The material sequenced was peripheral blood. This clonotype was obtained from a woman aged 80 or over with active or convalescent COVID-19. The chain joins TRBV14 to TRBJ2-1; 8 bases in the middle match TRBD2. The CDR3 has the sequence CASSQDAFGGGRTYNEQFF. The base sequence is TGTGCCAGCAGCCAAGATGCCTTCGGTGGCGGGAGGACTTACAATGAGCAGTTCTTC.